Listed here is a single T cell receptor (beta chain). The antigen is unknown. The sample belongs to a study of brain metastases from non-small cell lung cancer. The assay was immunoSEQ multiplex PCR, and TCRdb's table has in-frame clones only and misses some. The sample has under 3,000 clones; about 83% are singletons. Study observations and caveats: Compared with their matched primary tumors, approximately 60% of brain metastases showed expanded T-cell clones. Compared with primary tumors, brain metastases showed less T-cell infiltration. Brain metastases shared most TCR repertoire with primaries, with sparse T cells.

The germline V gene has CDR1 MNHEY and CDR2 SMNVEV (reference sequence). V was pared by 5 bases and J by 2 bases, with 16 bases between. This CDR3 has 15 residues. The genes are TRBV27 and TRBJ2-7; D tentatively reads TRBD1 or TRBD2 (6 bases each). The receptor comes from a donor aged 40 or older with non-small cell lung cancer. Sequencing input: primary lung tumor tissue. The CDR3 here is CASSPWGAPTYEQYF. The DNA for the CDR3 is TGTGCCAGCAGTCCCTGGGGGGCTCCCACCTACGAGCAGTACTTC.